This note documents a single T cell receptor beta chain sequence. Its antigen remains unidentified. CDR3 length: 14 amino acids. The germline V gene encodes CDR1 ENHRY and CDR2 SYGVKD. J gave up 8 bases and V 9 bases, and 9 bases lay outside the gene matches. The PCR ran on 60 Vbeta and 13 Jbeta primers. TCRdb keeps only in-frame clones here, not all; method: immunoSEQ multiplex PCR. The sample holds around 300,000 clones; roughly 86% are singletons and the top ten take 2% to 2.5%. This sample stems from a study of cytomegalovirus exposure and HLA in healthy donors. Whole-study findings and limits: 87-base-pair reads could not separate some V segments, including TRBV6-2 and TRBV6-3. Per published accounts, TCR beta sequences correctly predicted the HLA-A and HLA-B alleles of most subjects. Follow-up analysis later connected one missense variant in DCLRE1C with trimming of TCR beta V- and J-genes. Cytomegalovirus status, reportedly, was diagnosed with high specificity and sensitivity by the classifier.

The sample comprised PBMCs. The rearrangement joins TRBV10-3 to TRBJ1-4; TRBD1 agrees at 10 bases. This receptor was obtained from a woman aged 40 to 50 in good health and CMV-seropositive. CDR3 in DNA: TGTGCCATTAGCGGGACAGGGGCGACCGAAAAACTGTTTTTT. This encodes CAISGTGATEKLFF.